The entry that follows covers one T cell receptor beta chain sequence. Germline values: CDR1 SGHTA, CDR2 FQGNSA. CDR3 length equals 13 residues. Reanalyzing the 5' RACE reads, TCRdb keeps one entry per CDR3 protein, without DNA. This table lists about 420,000 distinct CDR3 sequences. The data derive from a study of monozygotic twins with inflammatory bowel disease. V and J are TRBV7-2 and TRBJ1-4. This clonotype originated in a human donor with ulcerative colitis or Crohn's disease, or a healthy co-twin of an affected twin (not recorded which). The sequenced sample was blood. The CDR3 loop is CASSRASNEKLFF.